Following are 10 T cell receptor beta chains from one sample sequenced in a study of blood T cells in healthy people across ages. The use of a sample-barcoded 5' primer and a J-beta primer mix characterized a second PCR of about 7 to 12 cycles. MiXCR, applied by TCRdb to the 5' RACE reads, yields one record per CDR3 protein. The repertoire holds about 830,000 distinct CDR3 sequences, with around 62% as singletons. The sequencing input was blood. These receptor sequences come from a man between 25 and 39 years old in good health.

V is TRBV6-2 or TRBV6-3 and J is TRBJ2-1, with TRBD2 matching over 13 bases. This CDR3 contains 15 residues. Germline V gene lookup returns CDR1 MNHEY and CDR2 SVGEGT. V dropped 7 bases and J dropped 8; count of bases not matched to a gene: 8. CDR3 in amino acids: CASKRLAGGWDEQFF. The CDR3 DNA follows: TGTGCCAGCAAGAGACTAGCGGGGGGCTGGGATGAGCAGTTCTTC.

This clonotype has more than one count but fewer than ten. This chain connects TRBV6-5 to TRBJ2-6; 9 bases are a match to TRBD1. V trimming: 4 bases; J trimming: 4 bases; junction bases outside the gene matches: 11. The CDR3 runs to 18 residues. Germline CDR1 is MNHEY and CDR2 is SVGAGI. CDR3: CASSWDRVSLPGANVLTF. The CDR3 region has the DNA TGTGCCAGCAGTTGGGACAGGGTATCTCTACCCGGGGCCAACGTCCTGACTTTC.

The chain carries TRBV9 and TRBJ2-5; weak D call: TRBD1 (6 bases). There are 15 residues in the CDR3. Looked up from germline, CDR1 is SGDLS and CDR2 is YYNGEE. V gave up 2 bases and J gave up 1 base, with 12 bases separating them. The CDR3 DNA reads as TGTGCCAGCAGCGTGGGGCAGGGGACCCAAGAGACCCAGTACTTC. Protein product: CASSVGQGTQETQYF.

On this clonotype itself: This clone may be a read error of a much larger clone one base away. The chain uses TRBV29-1 and TRBJ2-5, with D tentatively TRBD1 (5 bases). There are 13 residues in the CDR3. Germline CDR1 SQVTM, CDR2 ANQGSEA. Trimming pared 4 bases from V and 4 bases from J, leaving 13 bases between. DNA for the CDR3: TGCAGCGTTGGAGAAGTCAGGGCAGAGACCCAGTACTTC. This gives the protein CSVGEVRAETQYF.

This sequence joins TRBV29-1 and TRBJ2-1; TRBD2 is a possible D gene (6 bases). V lost 7 bases to trimming and J lost 5 bases, with 21 bases between them. CDR1 is SQVTM and CDR2 is ANQGSEA in the germline V gene. CDR3 size: 15 residues. CDR3 in amino acids: CSGGEILRANNEQFF. CDR3 sequence (DNA): TGCAGCGGGGGGGAAATTCTAAGGGCAAACAATGAGCAGTTCTTC.

The chain is built from TRBV7-2 and TRBJ1-2; D unresolved. V was pared by 3 bases and J by 8 bases, with 13 bases between. The length of the CDR3 is 13 residues. CDR1 and CDR2 (germline): SGHTA, FQGNSA. For the CDR3, the DNA is TGTGCCAGCAGCTTGAACCCCGCCGAGGGCTACACCTTC. Its protein is CASSLNPAEGYTF.

About this clonotype itself: A much larger clone lies one base from this, so it may be a read error. The chain carries TRBV5-1 and TRBJ2-1; TRBD1 matches 7 bases. The J call may be incorrect, as the DNA end agrees better with TRBJ2-7. CDR3 length equals 16 residues. Per germline, CDR1 SGHRS and CDR2 YFSETQ. CDR3 sequence (DNA): TGCGCCAGCAGCTGGTCAAGGGACAGTGTATACAATGAGCAGTACTTC. Its protein is CASSWSRDSVYNEQYF.

This clonotype appeared a few times. This chain joins TRBV27 and TRBJ2-5, with TRBD2 as a possible D gene (5 bases). Germline lookup yields CDR1 MNHEY and CDR2 SMNVEV (reference sequence). V lost 5 bases to trimming and J lost 2 bases, with 9 bases between them. The CDR3 runs to 13 residues. The CDR3 nucleotides are TGTGCCAGCAGTCAGGAGGAGCAAGAGACCCAGTACTTC. Translating it yields CASSQEEQETQYF.

This chain joins TRBV7-3 and TRBJ1-2; D possibly corresponds to TRBD1 (5 bases). The V end lost 5 bases, the J end lost 11 bases, and 18 bases lay between the germline ends. Germline CDR1 and CDR2: SGHTA and FQGTGA. The CDR3 sequence is 13 residues long. CDR3 nucleotide sequence: TGTGCCAGCAGCCCCAGGGAGGGACTATCTTACACCTTC. This codes for CASSPREGLSYTF.

This clonotype was seen a single time. The chain has TRBV12-3 or TRBV12-4 and TRBJ1-2; D might be TRBD1 (5 bases). V lost 6 bases and J lost 2, with 16 bases in between. The length of the CDR3 is 15 residues. The CDR3, as DNA: TGTGCCAGCAGGGGGGGGTTAAGGGAAAACTATGGCTACACCTTC. Its protein is CASRGGLRENYGYTF.